These T cell receptor beta chains were read from a single sample in a study of response to subunit inactivated influenza vaccine. MiXCR was run by TCRdb on the RT-PCR reads, yielding one entry per CDR3 protein. The table records 710,000 or so distinct CDR3 sequences, around a sixth of them present only once. The sample in question was PBMCs from blood, obtained approximately 12 days after vaccination. These receptors were collected from a middle-aged man who received an inactivated influenza vaccine. CDR3s include the opening cysteine and the closing phenylalanine or tryptophan. A D gene is named only where the DNA matches it firmly. Some rows mark clone size as missing; the rest say once, few, many or name a class of expanded clone.

V gene	clone size	J gene	CDR3 length	D gene	CDR3 DNA	CDR3 protein
TRBV2	-	TRBJ2-7	15	TRBD2	TGTGCCAGCAGTGGGACTAGCGGGAGGGCCCACGAGCAGTACTTC	CASSGTSGRAHEQYF
TRBV7-9	-	TRBJ2-7	16	TRBD1	TGTGCCAGCAGCTCCCCTCCGGGACAGGGGGATACCGAGCAGTACTTC	CASSSPPGQGDTEQYF
TRBV5-1	many	TRBJ2-5	14	-	TGCGCCAGCAGCTTGGGTGGGATTCAAGAGACCCAGTACTTC	CASSLGGIQETQYF
TRBV18	few	TRBJ2-3	12	-	TGTGCCAGCTCACCGGACAGTCATACGCAGTATTTT	CASSPDSHTQYF
TRBV10-3	-	TRBJ1-2	14	-	TGTGCCATCAGTGAGGGCTTAGGGAACTATGGCTACACCTTC	CAISEGLGNYGYTF
TRBV6-5	-	TRBJ1-2	11	TRBD1	TGTGCCAGCGGACAGGGGGCGGGCTACACCTTC	CASGQGAGYTF
TRBV5-1	few	TRBJ1-2	13	-	TGCGCCAGCAGCTCCCAGGGCCCCTATGGCTACACCTTC	CASSSQGPYGYTF
TRBV11-2	-	TRBJ2-7	15	TRBD2	TGTGCCAGCAGCTTAGAGCTAGCGGGGGACGCCGAGCAGTACTTC	CASSLELAGDAEQYF
TRBV5-1	-	TRBJ2-5	15	TRBD1	TGCGCCAGCCGTACAGGGGGCGCCCCGGTGGAGACCCAGTACTTC	CASRTGGAPVETQYF
TRBV10-3	many	TRBJ1-2	13	-	TGTGCCATCAGTGACCGGGGATGGTATGGCTACACCTTC	CAISDRGWYGYTF
TRBV6-2/TRBV6-3	few	TRBJ2-7	14	-	TGTGCCAGCGGGACATTAGCGGGCCGCTACGAGCAGTACTTC	CASGTLAGRYEQYF
TRBV20-1	few	TRBJ1-3	13	-	TGCAGTGCTTCGCTAGGCTCTGGAAACACCATATATTTT	CSASLGSGNTIYF
TRBV6-1	few	TRBJ2-2	12	-	TGTGCCAGCGCGGGGTTTACCGGGGAGCTGTTTTTT	CASAGFTGELFF
TRBV29-1	many	TRBJ2-7	13	-	TGCAGCGTTGAAGCAGGGCTCTCCTACGAGCAGTACTTC	CSVEAGLSYEQYF
TRBV4-3	-	TRBJ2-1	15	-	TGCGCCAGCAGCCAACCGGATCAGTCCTACAATGAGCAGTTCTTC	CASSQPDQSYNEQFF
TRBV7-8	few	TRBJ2-5	11	-	TGTGCCAGCACCGTGGGTGAGACCCAGTACTTC	CASTVGETQYF
TRBV28	many	TRBJ1-5	14	-	TGTGCCAGCAGTAGACAGCATAGCAATCAGCCCCAGCATTTT	CASSRQHSNQPQHF
TRBV4-2	many	TRBJ2-2	12	-	TGTGCCAGCAGCCAGATTACCGGGGAGCTGTTTTTT	CASSQITGELFF
TRBV5-1	-	TRBJ2-7	14	-	TGCGCCAGCAGCTTGGCCACCAGGAACTACGAGCAGTACTTC	CASSLATRNYEQYF
TRBV20-1	few	TRBJ1-2	12	-	TGCAGTGCTATGGGGCGCGGCTATGGCTACACCTTC	CSAMGRGYGYTF
TRBV6-6	-	TRBJ2-5	11	-	TGTGCCAGCCGTAAAGGGGAGACCCAGTACTTC	CASRKGETQYF
TRBV12-3/TRBV12-4	-	TRBJ2-1	14	TRBD2	TGTGCCAGCAGTGGACTAGTTTTCTACAATGAGCAGTTCTTC	CASSGLVFYNEQFF
TRBV6-5	-	TRBJ1-1	15	TRBD1	TGTGCCAGCAGTTACTCTGGACAGGGTGAGACTGAAGCTTTCTTT	CASSYSGQGETEAFF
TRBV20-1	few	TRBJ2-1	20	TRBD2	TGCAGTGCTAGACCCCGGCCGACTAGCGGGAGGCTTTTGTCCTACAATGAGCAGTTCTTC	CSARPRPTSGRLLSYNEQFF
TRBV25-1	many	TRBJ2-7	13	TRBD1	TGTGCCAGCAGTGGGGACAGACCCTACGAGCAGTACTTC	CASSGDRPYEQYF
TRBV9	few	TRBJ2-2	16	TRBD2	TGTGCCAGCAGCGTAGGGACTAGCGGAAGCCAGGCGGAGCTGTTTTTT	CASSVGTSGSQAELFF
TRBV10-1	-	TRBJ1-1	14	TRBD1	TGCGCCAGCACCCTAGACAGGGCGAACACTGAAGCTTTCTTT	CASTLDRANTEAFF
TRBV18	-	TRBJ2-2	13	-	TGTGCCAGCTCACCAGGGGATGACGGGGAGCTGTTTTTT	CASSPGDDGELFF
TRBV24-1	-	TRBJ2-6	16	-	TGTGCCACCAGTGACCCCGGAGGTGCTGGGGCCAACGTCCTGACTTTC	CATSDPGGAGANVLTF
TRBV12-3/TRBV12-4	many	TRBJ1-2	15	-	TGTGCCAGCAGTTCAACAGGGTCTGCTAACTATGGCTACACCTTC	CASSSTGSANYGYTF
TRBV4-1	many	TRBJ2-1	15	-	TGCGCCAGCAGCCAAGGGCAGGGCCTTTCGACTGAGCAGTTCTTC	CASSQGQGLSTEQFF
TRBV10-3	few	TRBJ2-1	12	-	TGTGCCATCAGAGGACAATCCAATGAGCAGTTCTTC	CAIRGQSNEQFF
TRBV11-2	few	TRBJ2-3	18	TRBD1	TGTGCCAGCAGCTCCTACAGCGGACAGGCTGCTGTGAGGAATACGCAGTATTTT	CASSSYSGQAAVRNTQYF
TRBV3-1	few	TRBJ2-1	13	-	TGTGCCAGCAGCCCGGGACCCTCGGATGAGCAGTTCTTC	CASSPGPSDEQFF
TRBV29-1	-	TRBJ2-1	18	TRBD2	TGCAGCGTTGATGGGACTAGCGGGAGGACGAGCTCCTACAATGAGCAGTTCTTC	CSVDGTSGRTSSYNEQFF
TRBV9	few	TRBJ2-3	21	TRBD2	TGTGCCAGCAGCGTAAGTCCGGGGCTAGCGGACCCCTTCCGGGGCACAGATACGCAGTATTTT	CASSVSPGLADPFRGTDTQYF
TRBV12-3/TRBV12-4	few	TRBJ2-6	14	-	TGTGCCAGCACAGACTACCCTGGGGCCAACGTCCTGACTTTC	CASTDYPGANVLTF
TRBV20-1	-	TRBJ2-3	13	TRBD2	TGCAGTGCTCGGACTAGCGCAACAGATACGCAGTATTTT	CSARTSATDTQYF
TRBV7-8	many	TRBJ1-3	16	TRBD1	TGTGCCAGCAGTCGTAACAGGGGGAGTTCGGGAAACACCATATATTTT	CASSRNRGSSGNTIYF